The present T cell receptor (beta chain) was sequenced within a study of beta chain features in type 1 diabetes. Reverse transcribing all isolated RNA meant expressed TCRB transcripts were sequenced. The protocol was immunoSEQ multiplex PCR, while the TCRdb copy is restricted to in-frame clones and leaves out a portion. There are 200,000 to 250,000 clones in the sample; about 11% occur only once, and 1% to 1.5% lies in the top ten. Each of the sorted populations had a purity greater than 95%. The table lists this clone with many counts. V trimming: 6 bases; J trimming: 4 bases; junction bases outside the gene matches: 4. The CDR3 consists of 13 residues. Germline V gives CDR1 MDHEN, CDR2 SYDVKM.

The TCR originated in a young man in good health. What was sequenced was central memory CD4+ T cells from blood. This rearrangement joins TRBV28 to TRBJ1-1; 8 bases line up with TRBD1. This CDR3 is CASSPTGGTEAFF. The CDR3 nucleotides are TGTGCCAGCAGCCCTACAGGGGGCACTGAAGCTTTCTTT.